This entry lists 13 T cell receptor beta chains sequenced from one sample in a study of cytotoxic CD8 clonotypes in ibrutinib-treated CLL. Libraries were prepared by immunoSEQ multiplex PCR; TCRdb keeps only in-frame clonotypes and omits some of them. This sample has 25,000 to 30,000 clones; 45% to 65% occur once, and the top ten carry 5% to 5.5%. This specimen consisted of PBMCs, obtained before ibrutinib treatment. Receptors originate from a human donor with chronic lymphocytic leukemia.

The chain links TRBV29-1 to TRBJ2-3; TRBD2 matches 10 bases. The ends lost 7 bases at V and 0 bases at J; junction bases unmatched: 10. Germline CDR1 SQVTM, CDR2 ANQGSEA. The CDR3 loop spans 16 amino acids. The CDR3 DNA is TGCAGCGCAAAAACGCTAGCGGGGGATAGCACAGATACGCAGTATTTT. This encodes CSAKTLAGDSTDTQYF.

V gene TRBV27 combines with J gene TRBJ2-3; TRBD2 agrees at 9 bases. Germline CDR1 is MNHEY and CDR2 is SMNVEV (reference sequence). CDR3 length: 18 residues. V lost 6 bases to trimming and J lost 7 bases; unmatched junction nucleotides: 20. CDR3 loop: CASRSDQGSGGRLNTQYF. The CDR3 DNA reads TGTGCCAGCAGATCCGACCAGGGGAGCGGGGGGCGCTTGAATACGCAGTATTTT.

V usage is TRBV5-6 and J usage is TRBJ2-4, with D unresolved. Looked up from germline, CDR1 is SGHDT and CDR2 is YYEEEE. V was shortened by 3 bases and J by 7 bases, with 8 bases between the two germline ends. This CDR3 is built from 12 residues. The CDR3 loop reads CASSSLENIQYF. CDR3 bases: TGTGCCAGCAGCTCTTTAGAGAACATTCAGTACTTC.

This clone is a singleton in its sample. The chain recombines TRBV29-1 with TRBJ2-6; D perhaps matches TRBD2 (6 bases). V lost 4 bases, J lost 1 base, and 14 bases lay in between. Germline CDR1 reads SQVTM; CDR2 reads ANQGSEA. This CDR3 contains 16 residues. The CDR3 here is CSVAGQAGSGANVLTF. CDR3 coding DNA: TGCAGCGTTGCCGGGCAAGCGGGTTCTGGGGCCAACGTCCTGACTTTC.

There are a few counts of this clone. The CDR3, as DNA: TGTGCCAGCAGCTTGGACAGGGTTGACAATGAGCAGTTCTTC. Translation gives CASSLDRVDNEQFF. J is TRBJ2-1 and V is TRBV11-2; TRBD1 matches 8 bases. Germline loops: CDR1 SGHAT, CDR2 FQNNGV. The ends lost 3 bases at V and 5 bases at J; junction bases unmatched: 3. CDR3 length equals 14 residues.

The CDR3 loop reads CASSLRTGDIMNTEAFF. Here the CDR3 DNA reads TGCGCCAGCAGCCTCCGGACAGGGGACATTATGAACACTGAAGCTTTCTTT. V usage is TRBV4-1 and J usage is TRBJ1-1; 9 bases map to TRBD1. Trimming cost V 4 bases and J 0 bases; bases outside gene matches: 9. Per the germline V gene, CDR1 is MGHRA and CDR2 is YSYEKL. CDR3 length: 17 residues.

The rearrangement joins TRBV28 to TRBJ1-4; no definite D call. Trimming stripped 6 bases from V and 5 bases from J, with 4 bases between. CDR3 size: 11 residues. Germline-derived CDR1 and CDR2 are MDHEN and SYDVKM. The CDR3 DNA reads as TGTGCCAGCAGAACAAATGAAAAACTGTTTTTT. As protein: CASRTNEKLFF.

The rearrangement joins TRBV7-2 to TRBJ2-5, with no clear D. The CDR3 has 14 amino acids. Trimming shortened V by 2 bases and J by 5 bases, and 12 bases separated the two germline ends. Germline-derived CDR1 and CDR2 are SGHTA and FQGNSA. The CDR3 nucleotides read TGTGCCAGCAGCTTAAGTTACAGCGTGGAGACCCAGTACTTC. As protein: CASSLSYSVETQYF.

This clone came up once. The gene calls are TRBV29-1 and TRBJ2-3; D is perhaps TRBD1 (5 bases). This CDR3 has 12 residues. Germline lookup yields CDR1 SQVTM and CDR2 ANQGSEA. Between the trimmed V and J ends, which lost 6 bases and 4 bases, there was a span of 11 bases. CDR3 region: CSVHPGPDTQYF. The CDR3 nucleotides read TGCAGCGTGCATCCAGGGCCAGATACGCAGTATTTT.

This clone was detected only a few times. The chain is built from TRBV10-3 and TRBJ1-6; D is unresolved. The V end was cut by 7 bases, the J end by 7 bases, with 8 bases between. The CDR3 runs to 12 residues. CDR1 and CDR2 (germline): ENHRY, SYGVKD. This chain's CDR3 is CAITARNSPLHF. CDR3 in DNA: TGTGCCATCACGGCTCGGAATTCACCCCTCCACTTT.

The V and J genes are TRBV6-4 and TRBJ2-3; 7 bases agree with TRBD1. The junction had 3 bases not matched to a gene; V was cut back by 3 bases and J by 0 bases. The germline V gene has CDR1 MRHNA and CDR2 SNTAGT. The CDR3 is made up of 15 amino acids. CDR3 bases: TGTGCCAGCAGTGAAAGGGACAGAAGCACAGATACGCAGTATTTT. This gives the protein CASSERDRSTDTQYF.

The chain recombines TRBV2 with TRBJ2-7, with D possibly TRBD1 on 5 matching bases. CDR3 length: 12 residues. V dropped 6 bases and J dropped 3 bases, with 9 bases sitting between them. CDR1 and CDR2 from the germline V gene are SNHLY and FYNNEI. The CDR3 DNA is TGTGCCAGCAGGCGGACAAACTACGAGCAGTACTTC. Its protein is CASRRTNYEQYF.

This sequence joins TRBV2 and TRBJ2-5, with 7 nucleotides matching TRBD1. The CDR3 loop spans 14 amino acids. CDR1 and CDR2 from the germline V gene are SNHLY and FYNNEI. V gave up 4 bases and J gave up 5 bases; unmatched junction bases: 7. CDR3 amino acids: CASSVAGGDETQYF. CDR3 bases: TGTGCCAGCAGTGTCGCAGGGGGAGATGAGACCCAGTACTTC. The full variable domain, rest sourced from reference TRBV2 and TRBJ2-5, is EPEVTQTPSHQVTQMGQEVILRCVPISNHLYFYWYRQILGQKVEFLVSFYNNEISEKSEIFDDQFSVERPDGSNFTLKIRSTKLEDSAMYFCASSVAGGDETQYFGPGTRLLVL.